These T cell receptor beta chains were read from a single sample in a study of blood T cell repertoires in COVID-19. Generated by immunoSEQ multiplex PCR, the TCRdb table keeps only in-frame clones and is missing some. This sample has approximately 200,000 clones, with about 87% found just once. Sequenced: PBMCs or T cells enriched from blood (not recorded which). The receptors stem from a man aged 30-40 years who had recovered from COVID-19. CDR3s include the opening cysteine and the closing phenylalanine or tryptophan. D genes are given only for firm matches. Some rows mark clone size as missing; the rest say once, few, many or name a class of expanded clone.

TRBJ2-2 TRBV28 17 TRBD2 - TGTGCCAGCAGTTCCTATAGGACTAGCGGGACCTCCGGGGAGCTGTTTTTT CASSSYRTSGTSGELFF
TRBJ1-4 TRBV18 15 - - TGTGCCAGCTCACCTCTTTCGGGGTTTGGCGAAAAACTGTTTTTT CASSPLSGFGEKLFF
TRBJ1-2 TRBV5-4 12 - - TGTGCCAGCAGCTTGGAAGTCAGGGGCTACACCTTC CASSLEVRGYTF
TRBJ2-5 TRBV28 15 - - TGTGCCAGCACCAAGCGGCAGGGGTGGCAAGAGACCCAGTACTTC CASTKRQGWQETQYF
TRBJ2-1 TRBV5-1 17 - - TGCGCCAGCACCCATTCCGGCGACGAAAATGGAGACAATGAGCAGTTCTTC CASTHSGDENGDNEQFF
TRBJ1-2 TRBV30 12 TRBD1 - TGTGCCTTGAGACAGGGGGGGTCTGGCTACACCTTC CALRQGGSGYTF
TRBJ1-1 TRBV5-1 13 - - TGCGCCAGCAGCATTGACAGGAACACTGAAGCTTTCTTT CASSIDRNTEAFF
TRBJ1-4 TRBV24-1 14 - - TGTGCCACCAGTGGTGGGGAGGGTGGTGAAAAACTGTTTTTT CATSGGEGGEKLFF
TRBJ1-5 TRBV7-2 16 - - TGTGCCAGCAGCTTAGATGGCAGGCTTAGCGGTCAGCCCCAGCATTTT CASSLDGRLSGQPQHF
TRBJ2-7 TRBV18 17 TRBD2 once TGTGCCAGCTCACCACCGTCACTAGCGGGGGCCTACTACGAGCAGTACTTC CASSPPSLAGAYYEQYF
TRBJ1-6 TRBV19 15 TRBD1 - TGTGCCAGTTCGGACAGGGGGCTATATAATTCACCCCTCCACTTT CASSDRGLYNSPLHF
TRBJ1-6 TRBV20-1 15 - - TGCAGTGCTAGTTTGGGGGGAGAGGCTAATTCACCCCTCCACTTT CSASLGGEANSPLHF
TRBJ2-1 TRBV24-1 15 - - TGTGCCACCAGTGACGGACACAGACCTCACAATGAGCAGTTCTTC CATSDGHRPHNEQFF
TRBJ2-5 TRBV7-2 15 - - TGTGCCAGCAGCTTAGTCGAGACTAGTGGGGAGACCCAGTACTTC CASSLVETSGETQYF
TRBJ2-3 TRBV28 16 TRBD1 - TGTGCCAGCAGTGCTGATACACCTGACAGGGCAGATACGCAGTATTTT CASSADTPDRADTQYF
TRBJ1-5 TRBV11-2 14 TRBD1 - TGTGCCAGCAGCCAAACAGGGGAGAGGGAGCCCCAGCATTTT CASSQTGEREPQHF
TRBJ1-2 TRBV5-1 14 TRBD1 - TGCGCCAGCATCCCGACCGGGACAGGGGGCGAGTACACCTTC CASIPTGTGGEYTF
TRBJ2-2 TRBV4-3 19 TRBD2 - TGCGCCAGCAGCCAAGGGGGCGGGACTAGCGACTCGGAGACCGGGGAGCTGTTTTTT CASSQGGGTSDSETGELFF
TRBJ2-7 TRBV7-9 13 - once TGTGCCAGCAGCTTAGCGGAGGGTTACGAGCAGTACTTC CASSLAEGYEQYF
TRBJ2-1 TRBV29-1 13 TRBD2 - TGCAGCGTTGAATCCCTAGCGGCAAATGAGCAGTTCTTC CSVESLAANEQFF
TRBJ2-3 TRBV5-1 16 TRBD2 once TGCGCCAGCAGGGGGGGACTAGCGGGAGGCGCAGATACGCAGTATTTT CASRGGLAGGADTQYF
TRBJ1-1 TRBV5-6 12 - - TGTGCCAGCAACAGGGCCAGGGGTGAAGCTTTCTTT CASNRARGEAFF
TRBJ2-7 TRBV7-9 11 - - TGTGCCAGCAGCCCAGGCTTATGGCAGTACTTC CASSPGLWQYF
TRBJ2-7 TRBV2 13 - - TGTGCCAGCAGTGAGACGAAGCTAGACGAGCAGTACTTC CASSETKLDEQYF
TRBJ1-2 TRBV30 12 - - TGTGCCTGGGGGTTGGCAGTCTATGGCTACACCTTC CAWGLAVYGYTF
TRBJ2-7 TRBV19 12 TRBD1 - TGTGCCAGTAGTACAACAGGGGCCGAGCAGTACTTC CASSTTGAEQYF
TRBJ2-1 TRBV4-1 16 - - TGCGCCAGCAGCCAACGCGGACTACCCTCCTACAATGAGCAGTTCTTC CASSQRGLPSYNEQFF
TRBJ2-1 TRBV7-8 15 - few TGTGCCAGCAGCGTCACCGGGACAAGATACAATGAGCAGTTCTTC CASSVTGTRYNEQFF
TRBJ1-2 TRBV19 13 - - TGTGCCAGTAGTATGCAAGGGGACTATGGCTACACCTTC CASSMQGDYGYTF
TRBJ1-4 TRBV5-8 12 TRBD1 - TGTGCCGGACAGGGGCTTAATGAAAAACTGTTTTTT CAGQGLNEKLFF
TRBJ2-5 TRBV7-2 13 - - TGTGCCAGCAGCCCGACAGCTGGGGAGACCCAGTACTTC CASSPTAGETQYF
TRBJ1-5 TRBV28 17 TRBD1 - TGTGCCAGCAGCCTCCGGGACAGGGTCGCCAAACGGCAGCCCCAGCATTTT CASSLRDRVAKRQPQHF
TRBJ1-2 TRBV9 14 - - TGTGCCAGCAGCGTAGACCGGGGAGACTATGGCTACACCTTC CASSVDRGDYGYTF
TRBJ1-4 TRBV6-1 14 - - TGTGCCAGCAGTGACGGCACGGTCGGGGAAAAACTGTTTTTT CASSDGTVGEKLFF
TRBJ1-1 TRBV2 14 - - TGTGCCAGCCCTCCTAGTACAGGTGGCAATGAAGCTTTCTTT CASPPSTGGNEAFF
TRBJ1-1 TRBV5-1 15 - - TGCGCCAGCAGCCTGACTGGATCGTCGAACACTGAAGCTTTCTTT CASSLTGSSNTEAFF
TRBJ1-2 TRBV6-2/TRBV6-3 12 TRBD1 - TGTGCCAGCAGTCGGGACAGATATGGCTACACCTTC CASSRDRYGYTF
TRBJ2-1 TRBV20-1 15 TRBD2 - TGCAGTGCTAGTTCGGGAGGACTAGCGAGCGATGAGCAGTTCTTC CSASSGGLASDEQFF